Given below is one TCR beta chain in context. This record belongs to a study of T cell responses to AZD1222 COVID-19 vaccine. CDR1 and CDR2 (germline): MGHRA, YSYEKL. The CDR3 consists of 15 residues. Trimming left V 4 bases short and J 9 bases short, with 19 bases between. This table comes from immunoSEQ multiplex PCR, and its TCRdb copy is limited to in-frame clones, with some not included. This sample has around 140,000 clones, with 85% to 95% found just once. The source material was peripheral blood, sampled on day 0 of AZD1222 vaccination. The TCR originated in an adult in good health. The gene calls are TRBV4-1 and TRBJ1-5; perhaps TRBD1 as D (6 bases). CDR3 loop: CASSLTTGPGWPQHF. CDR3 sequence (DNA): TGCGCCAGCAGCCTAACGACAGGCCCCGGGTGGCCCCAGCATTTT.